This TCR beta chain was found in a study of identical twins. The germline V and J ends were trimmed by 4 bases and 2 bases, with 8 bases remaining between them. From germline, CDR1 is SGHDN and CDR2 FVKESK. This CDR3 is 13 amino acids long. One entry per CDR3 protein results from TCRdb running MiXCR on the 5' RACE reads. The sample lists around 340,000 distinct CDR3 sequences; 9% to 10% were seen once. This clonotype appeared many times. Material for sequencing was naive T cells sorted from blood. This TCR was sampled from a woman aged 45-65 years in good health. The V call is TRBV14, the J call TRBJ1-1, with D maybe TRBD1 (5 bases). CDR3: CASSRGTNTEAFF. In DNA form, the CDR3 reads TGTGCCAGCAGCCGCGGGACTAACACTGAAGCTTTCTTT.